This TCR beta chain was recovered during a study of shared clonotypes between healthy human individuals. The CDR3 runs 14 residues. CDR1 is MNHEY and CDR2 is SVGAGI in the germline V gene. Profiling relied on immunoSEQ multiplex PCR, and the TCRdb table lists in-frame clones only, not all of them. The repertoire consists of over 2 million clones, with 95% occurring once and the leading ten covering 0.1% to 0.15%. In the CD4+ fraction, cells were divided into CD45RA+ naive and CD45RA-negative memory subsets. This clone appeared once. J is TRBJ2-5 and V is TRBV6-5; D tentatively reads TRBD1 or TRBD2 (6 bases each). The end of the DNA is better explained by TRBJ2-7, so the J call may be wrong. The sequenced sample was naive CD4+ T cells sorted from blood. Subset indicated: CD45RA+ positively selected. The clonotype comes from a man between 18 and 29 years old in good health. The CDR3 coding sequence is TGTGCCAGCAGTAACTGGGGGGCGCGGGACGAGCAGTACTTC. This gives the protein CASSNWGARDEQYF.